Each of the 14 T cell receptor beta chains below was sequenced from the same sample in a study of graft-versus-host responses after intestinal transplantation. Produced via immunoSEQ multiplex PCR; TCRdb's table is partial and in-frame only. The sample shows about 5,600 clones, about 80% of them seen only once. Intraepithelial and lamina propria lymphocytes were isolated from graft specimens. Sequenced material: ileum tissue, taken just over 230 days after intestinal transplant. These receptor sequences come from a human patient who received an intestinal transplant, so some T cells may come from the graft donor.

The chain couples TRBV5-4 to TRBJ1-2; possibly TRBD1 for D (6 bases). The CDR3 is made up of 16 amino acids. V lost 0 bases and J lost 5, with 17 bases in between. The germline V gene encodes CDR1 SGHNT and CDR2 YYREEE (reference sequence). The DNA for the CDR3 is TGTGCCAGCAGCTTGGGCCGAACAGGGTTTAATTATGGCTACACCTTC. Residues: CASSLGRTGFNYGYTF.

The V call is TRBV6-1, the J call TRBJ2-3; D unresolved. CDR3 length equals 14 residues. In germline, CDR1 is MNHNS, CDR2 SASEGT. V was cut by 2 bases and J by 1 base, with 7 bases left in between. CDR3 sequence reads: CASSEFPGTDTQYF. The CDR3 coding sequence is TGTGCCAGCAGTGAATTTCCGGGCACAGATACGCAGTATTTT.

The CDR3, as DNA: TGTGCCAGCTCACCGGACCGGACAGGGATCACAGATACGCAGTATTTT. It specifies CASSPDRTGITDTQYF. The rearrangement joins TRBV18 to TRBJ2-3; 8 positions match TRBD1. The CDR3 consists of 16 residues. Trimming at V came to 3 bases and at J to 2 bases, leaving 7 bases not matched to a gene. Germline CDR1 and CDR2: KGHSH and LQKENI.

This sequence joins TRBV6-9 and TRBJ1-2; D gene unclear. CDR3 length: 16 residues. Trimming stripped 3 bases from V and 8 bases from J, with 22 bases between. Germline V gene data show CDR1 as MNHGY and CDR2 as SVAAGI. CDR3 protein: CASSYSNGERAYGYTF. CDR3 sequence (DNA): TGTGCCAGCAGTTACTCGAACGGGGAGAGGGCCTACGGCTACACCTTC.

Here the CDR3 reads CASSLGLGSYEQYF. CDR3 DNA: TGTGCCAGCAGCTTAGGTTTGGGGAGCTACGAGCAGTACTTC. The rearrangement links TRBV7-9 to TRBJ2-7, with D possibly matching TRBD2 (5 bases). The germline V and J ends were trimmed by 1 base and 3 bases, with 10 bases remaining between them. Germline V gives CDR1 SEHNR, CDR2 FQNEAQ (reference sequence). The CDR3 spans 14 residues.

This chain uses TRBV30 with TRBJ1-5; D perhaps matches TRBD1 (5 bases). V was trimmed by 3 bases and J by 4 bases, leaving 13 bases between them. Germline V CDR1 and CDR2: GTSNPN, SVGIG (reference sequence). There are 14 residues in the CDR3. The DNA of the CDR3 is TGTGCCTGGAGGGGGGTAGGGATGAATCAGCCCCAGCATTTT. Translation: CAWRGVGMNQPQHF. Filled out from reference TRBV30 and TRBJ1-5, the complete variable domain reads SQTIHQWPATLVQPVGSPLSLECTVEGTSNPNLYWYRQAAGRGLQLLFYSVGIGQISSEVPQNLSASRPQDRQFILSSKKLLLSDSGFYLCAWRGVGMNQPQHFGDGTRLSIL.

For the CDR3, the DNA is TGTGCCAGCACCCTGGGACAGGCGGTTTACTATGGCTACACCTTC. Its protein is CASTLGQAVYYGYTF. The V and J genes are TRBV11-2 and TRBJ1-2; 8 bases line up with TRBD1. The germline gives CDR1 SGHAT, CDR2 FQNNGV. The CDR3 totals 15 residues. The J segment lost 3 bases and the V segment lost 7 bases, leaving 10 bases of the junction unmatched.

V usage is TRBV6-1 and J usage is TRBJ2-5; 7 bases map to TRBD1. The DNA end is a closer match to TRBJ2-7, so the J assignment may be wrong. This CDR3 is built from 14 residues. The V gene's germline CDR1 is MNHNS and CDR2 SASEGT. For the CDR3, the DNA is TGTGCCAGCAGTATGGGCTCAGGGGGCTACGAGCAGTACTTC. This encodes CASSMGSGGYEQYF.

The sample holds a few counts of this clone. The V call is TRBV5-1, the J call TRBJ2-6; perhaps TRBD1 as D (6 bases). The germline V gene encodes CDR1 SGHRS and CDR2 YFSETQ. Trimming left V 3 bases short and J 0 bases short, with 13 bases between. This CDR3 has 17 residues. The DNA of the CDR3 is TGCGCCAGCAGCTCGACAGGAATTGTCTCTGGGGCCAACGTCCTGACTTTC. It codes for CASSSTGIVSGANVLTF. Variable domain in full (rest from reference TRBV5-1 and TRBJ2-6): KAGVTQTPRYLIKTRGQQVTLSCSPISGHRSVSWYQQTPGQGLQFLFEYFSETQRNKGNFPGRFSGRQFSNSRSEMNVSTLELGDSALYLCASSSTGIVSGANVLTFGAGSRLTVL.

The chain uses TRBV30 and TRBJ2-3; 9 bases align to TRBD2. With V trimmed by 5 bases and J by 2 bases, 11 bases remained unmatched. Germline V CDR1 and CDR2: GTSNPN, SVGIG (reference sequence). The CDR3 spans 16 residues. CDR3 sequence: CAWGRFSGGLTDTQYF. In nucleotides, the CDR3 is TGTGCCTGGGGGAGATTTAGCGGGGGCCTCACAGATACGCAGTATTTT.

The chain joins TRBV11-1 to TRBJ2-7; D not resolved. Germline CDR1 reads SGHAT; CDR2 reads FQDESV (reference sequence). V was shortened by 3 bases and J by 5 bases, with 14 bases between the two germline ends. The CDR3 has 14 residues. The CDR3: CASSLEVRLDEQYF. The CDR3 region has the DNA TGTGCCAGCAGCTTGGAAGTCAGGTTGGACGAGCAGTACTTC. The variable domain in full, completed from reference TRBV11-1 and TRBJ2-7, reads EAEVAQSPRYKITEKSQAVAFWCDPISGHATLYWYRQILGQGPELLVQFQDESVVDDSQLPKDRFSAERLKGVDSTLKIQPAELGDSAMYLCASSLEVRLDEQYFGPGTRLTVT.

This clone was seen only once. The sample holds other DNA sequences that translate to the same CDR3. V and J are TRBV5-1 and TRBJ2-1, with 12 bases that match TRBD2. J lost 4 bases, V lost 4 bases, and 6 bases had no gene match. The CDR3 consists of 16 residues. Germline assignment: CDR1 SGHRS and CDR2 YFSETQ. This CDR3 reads CASSATSGGLYNEQFF. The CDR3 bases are TGCGCCAGCAGCGCGACTAGCGGGGGCCTATACAATGAGCAGTTCTTC.

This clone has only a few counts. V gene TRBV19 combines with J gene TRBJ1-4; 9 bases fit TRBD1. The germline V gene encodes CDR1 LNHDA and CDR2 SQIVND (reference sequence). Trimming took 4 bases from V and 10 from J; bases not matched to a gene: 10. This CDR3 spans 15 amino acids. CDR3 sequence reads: CASSNKDRGPGKLFF. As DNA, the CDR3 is TGTGCCAGTAGTAACAAGGACAGGGGCCCCGGAAAACTGTTTTTT.

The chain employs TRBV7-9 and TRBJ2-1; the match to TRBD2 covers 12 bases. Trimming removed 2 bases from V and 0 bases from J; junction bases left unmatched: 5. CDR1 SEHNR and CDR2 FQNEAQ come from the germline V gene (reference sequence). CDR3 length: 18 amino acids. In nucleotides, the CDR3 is TGTGCCAGCAGCTTACCTAGCGGGGGGGGTTTCTCCTACAATGAGCAGTTCTTC. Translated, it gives CASSLPSGGGFSYNEQFF.